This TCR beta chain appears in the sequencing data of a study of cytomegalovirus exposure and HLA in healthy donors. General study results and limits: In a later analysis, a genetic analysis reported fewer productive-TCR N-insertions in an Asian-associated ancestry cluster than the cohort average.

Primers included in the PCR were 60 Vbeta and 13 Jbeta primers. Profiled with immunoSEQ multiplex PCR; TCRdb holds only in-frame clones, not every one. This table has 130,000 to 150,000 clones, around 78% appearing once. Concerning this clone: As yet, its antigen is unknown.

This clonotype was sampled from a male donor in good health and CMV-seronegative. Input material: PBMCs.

This CDR3 reads CASSLNTFGNEQFF. For the CDR3, the DNA is TGCGCCAGCAGCTTGAATACCTTCGGGAATGAGCAGTTCTTC. The chain has TRBV5-1 and TRBJ2-1; no reliable D call. Germline CDR1 is SGHRS and CDR2 is YFSETQ. CDR3 length: 14 amino acids. V gave up 1 base and J gave up 7 bases, with 12 bases separating them.